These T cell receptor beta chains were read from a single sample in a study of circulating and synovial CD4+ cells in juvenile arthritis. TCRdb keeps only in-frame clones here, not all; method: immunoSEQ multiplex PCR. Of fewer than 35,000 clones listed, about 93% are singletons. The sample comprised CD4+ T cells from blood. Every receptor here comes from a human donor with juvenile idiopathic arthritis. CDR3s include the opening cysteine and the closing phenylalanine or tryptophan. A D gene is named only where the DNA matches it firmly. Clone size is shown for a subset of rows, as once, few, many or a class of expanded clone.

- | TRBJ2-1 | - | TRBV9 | TGTGCCAGCAGCGTAGCTGGCGGGTCCTACAATGAGCAGTTCTTC | CASSVAGGSYNEQFF
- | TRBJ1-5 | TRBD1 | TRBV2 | TGTGCCAGCAGTGGAAACAGGGGGAGGCAGCCCCAGCATTTT | CASSGNRGRQPQHF
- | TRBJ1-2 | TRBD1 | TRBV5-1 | TGCGCCAGCAGCTTACAACAGGGGCGGAACTATGGCTACACCTTC | CASSLQQGRNYGYTF
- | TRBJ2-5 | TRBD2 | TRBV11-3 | TGTGCCAGCAGCCCAACTAGCGGGAGTCCGCAAGAGACCCAGTACTTC | CASSPTSGSPQETQYF
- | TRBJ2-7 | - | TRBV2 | TGTGCCAGCAGTGGGACATCTGAGCAGTACTTC | CASSGTSEQYF
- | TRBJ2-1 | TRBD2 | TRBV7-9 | TGTGCCAGCAGCTTAGCGCGGGCTAGCGGGAGCCATGAGCAGTTCTTC | CASSLARASGSHEQFF
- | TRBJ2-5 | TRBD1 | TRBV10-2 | TGCGCCAGCAGTGCCCAGGGGGCTCGGGAGACCCAGTACTTC | CASSAQGARETQYF
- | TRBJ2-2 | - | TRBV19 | TGTGCCAGTAGTAAACCAGGGGTCGGGGAGCTGTTTTTT | CASSKPGVGELFF
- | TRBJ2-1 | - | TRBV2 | TGTGCCAGCAGTGGGGAGGCTTACAATGAGCAGTTCTTC | CASSGEAYNEQFF
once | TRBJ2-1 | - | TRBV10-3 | TGTGCCATCAGCAATTACAATGAGCAGTTCTTC | CAISNYNEQFF
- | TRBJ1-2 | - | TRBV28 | TGTGCCAGCAGTTTCGTGGGGCAGGGCTATGGCTACACCTTC | CASSFVGQGYGYTF
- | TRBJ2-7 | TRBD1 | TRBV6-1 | TGTGCCAGCAGTGTGACAGGGGGTCCCTACGAGCAGTACTTC | CASSVTGGPYEQYF
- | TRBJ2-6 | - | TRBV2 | TGTGCCAGCAGTGAGTTCCGGGGTCGTGGGGCCAACGTCCTGACTTTC | CASSEFRGRGANVLTF
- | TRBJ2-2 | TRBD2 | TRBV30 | TGTGCCTGGAAAACTCGACTAGCGGGAGGATTGGTCGGGGAGCTGTTTTTT | CAWKTRLAGGLVGELFF
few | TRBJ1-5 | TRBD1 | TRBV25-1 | TGTGCCAGCAGAGGACAGGGAGATCAGCCCCAGCATTTT | CASRGQGDQPQHF
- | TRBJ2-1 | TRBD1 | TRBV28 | TGTGCCAGCAGTGGCCCCAAACAGGGGCCCAATGAGCAGTTCTTC | CASSGPKQGPNEQFF
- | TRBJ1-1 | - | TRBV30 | TGTGCCTGGAGTGTAATAGGACAGAGGGACACTGAAGCTTTCTTT | CAWSVIGQRDTEAFF
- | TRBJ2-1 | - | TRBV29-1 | TGCAGCGTTGAGGGAGGGGGACAGGAATACAATGAGCAGTTCTTC | CSVEGGGQEYNEQFF
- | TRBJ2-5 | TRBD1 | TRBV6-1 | TGTGCCAGCAGTGAAAGGGCAGGGGGATTGTTTGTGGAGACCCAGTACTTC | CASSERAGGLFVETQYF
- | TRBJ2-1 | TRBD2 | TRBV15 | TGTGCCACCAGCAGGACAGATAGCGGGGCCACTTACAATGAGCAGTTCTTC | CATSRTDSGATYNEQFF
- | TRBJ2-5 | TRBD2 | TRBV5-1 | TGCGCCAGCAGCGCGCTAGCGGGAGAGAGAGAGACCCAGTACTTC | CASSALAGERETQYF
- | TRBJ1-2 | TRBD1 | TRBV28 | TGTGCCAGCAGCTCCGGACAGGCCCCCTGGGGCTACACCTTC | CASSSGQAPWGYTF
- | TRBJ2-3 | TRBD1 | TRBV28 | TGTGCCAGCACCCCGACAGGGGCGCCAGATACGCAGTATTTT | CASTPTGAPDTQYF
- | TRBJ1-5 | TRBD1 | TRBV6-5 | TGTGCCAGCAGTTACTCTAGGGGGCGTCAGCCCCAGCATTTT | CASSYSRGRQPQHF
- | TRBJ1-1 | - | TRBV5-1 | TGCGCCAGCAGCTTGCGGGCAGGGGCCCCGAACACTGAAGCTTTCTTT | CASSLRAGAPNTEAFF
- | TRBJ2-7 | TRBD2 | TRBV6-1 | TGTGCCAGCAGTGACAGACTAGCGGGGGACTACGAGCAGTACTTC | CASSDRLAGDYEQYF
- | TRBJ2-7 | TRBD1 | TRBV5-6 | TGTGCCAGCAGCTTTGACAGGGGGTTCGGCGAGCAGTACTTC | CASSFDRGFGEQYF
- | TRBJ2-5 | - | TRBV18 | TGTGCCAGCTCACCCGGGTCGCAAGAGACCCAGTACTTC | CASSPGSQETQYF
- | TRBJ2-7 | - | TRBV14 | TGTGCCAGCAGCCAAAGGACAAGAGCCAGGGGGGACGAGCAGTACTTC | CASSQRTRARGDEQYF
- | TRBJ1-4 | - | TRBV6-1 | TGTGCCAGCAGTCCGGGTCCTAATGAAAAACTGTTTTTT | CASSPGPNEKLFF
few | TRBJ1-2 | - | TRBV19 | TGTGCCAGTAGTAACGTGGCAGGGTGGACTAGTAGGAATGGCTACACCTTC | CASSNVAGWTSRNGYTF
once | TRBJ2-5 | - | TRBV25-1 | TGTGCCAGCAGTTACGTAGGAAAGGGGCGAGAGACCCAGTACTTC | CASSYVGKGRETQYF
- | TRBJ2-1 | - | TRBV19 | TGTGCCAGTAGTATGGCAGGTAAATACAATGAGCAGTTCTTC | CASSMAGKYNEQFF
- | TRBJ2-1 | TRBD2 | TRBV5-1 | TGCGCCAGCAGCCCCGGACTAGCGGTCAATGAGCAGTTCTTC | CASSPGLAVNEQFF
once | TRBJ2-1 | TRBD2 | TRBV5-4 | TGTGCCAGCAGCTTGGCCTCTAGCGGGAGTTACAATGAGCAGTTCTTC | CASSLASSGSYNEQFF
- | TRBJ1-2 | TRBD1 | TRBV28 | TGTGCCAGCAGCCTTCTGGACAGGCGACACTATGGCTACACCTTC | CASSLLDRRHYGYTF
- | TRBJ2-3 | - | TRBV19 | TGTGCCAGTAGTATAGCCCGAGATACGCAGTATTTT | CASSIARDTQYF
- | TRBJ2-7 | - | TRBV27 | TGTGCCAGCTCAGGGGACTCCTACGAGCAGTACTTC | CASSGDSYEQYF
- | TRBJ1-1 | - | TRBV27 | TGTGCCAGCAGTTTTCAATCGAACACTGAAGCTTTCTTT | CASSFQSNTEAFF
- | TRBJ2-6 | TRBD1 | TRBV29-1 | TGCAGCGTTAGGGCAGGGGGCAGTGGGGCCAACGTCCTGACTTTC | CSVRAGGSGANVLTF
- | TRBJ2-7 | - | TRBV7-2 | TGTGCCAGCAGCTTATTCCGGGAGTCCTACGAGCAGTACTTC | CASSLFRESYEQYF
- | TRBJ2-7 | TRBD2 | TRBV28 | TGTGCCAGCAGTTTAGCGGGAGGGCCCTACGAGCAGTACTTC | CASSLAGGPYEQYF
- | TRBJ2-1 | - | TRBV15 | TGTGCCACCAGCAGAGAATGGCGGCCCTACAATGAGCAGTTCTTC | CATSREWRPYNEQFF
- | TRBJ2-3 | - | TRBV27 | TGTGCCAGCACCGCTGCGGGGCACAGCACAGATACGCAGTATTTT | CASTAAGHSTDTQYF
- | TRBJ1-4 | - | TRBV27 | TGTGCCAGCAGTTTATCAGGGGCGGTGGGGGAAAAACTGTTTTTT | CASSLSGAVGEKLFF
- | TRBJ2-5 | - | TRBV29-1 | TGCAGCGTTGAAATGCGACAGGCAGAGACCCAGTACTTC | CSVEMRQAETQYF
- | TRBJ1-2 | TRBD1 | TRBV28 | TGTGCCAGCAGCCTGACAGGGGACTATGGCTACACCTTC | CASSLTGDYGYTF
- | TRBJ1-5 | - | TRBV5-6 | TGTGCCAGCAGCTTAGCACAGGGTCGGAGCAATCAGCCCCAGCATTTT | CASSLAQGRSNQPQHF
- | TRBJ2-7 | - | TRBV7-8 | TGTGCCAGCAGCCCTAGACTAGAAGCGTGGGTCGAGCAGTACTTC | CASSPRLEAWVEQYF
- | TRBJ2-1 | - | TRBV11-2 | TGTGCCAGCAGCTTAGATCGGGGGGCGGGTAATGAGCAGTTCTTC | CASSLDRGAGNEQFF
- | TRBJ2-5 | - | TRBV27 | TGTGCCAGCAGTTTCTACAGACAAGGGACCCAGTACTTC | CASSFYRQGTQYF
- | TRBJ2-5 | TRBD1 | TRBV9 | TGTGCCAGCAGCGTTACCCGGACAGGGCAAGAGACCCAGTACTTC | CASSVTRTGQETQYF
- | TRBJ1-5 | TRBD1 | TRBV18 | TGTGCCAGCTCTCCACAGGGGGCAAGCAATCAGCCCCAGCATTTT | CASSPQGASNQPQHF
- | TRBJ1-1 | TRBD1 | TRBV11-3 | TGTGCCAGCAGCTTAGGTGGGGACAGCCCCAACGCTTTCTTT | CASSLGGDSPNAFF
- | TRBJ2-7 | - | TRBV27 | TGTGCCAGCAGTTTACAAGGGGACTACGAGCAGTACTTC | CASSLQGDYEQYF
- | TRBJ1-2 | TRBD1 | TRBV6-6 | TGTGCCAGCAGTTACGGGACAGGGTCAATCTATGGCTACACCTTC | CASSYGTGSIYGYTF
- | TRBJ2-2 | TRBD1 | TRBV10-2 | TGCGCCAGCATCCCGGGACAGGGGATTTACGGGGACACCGGGGAGCTGTTTTTT | CASIPGQGIYGDTGELFF
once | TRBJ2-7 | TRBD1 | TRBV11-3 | TGTGCCAGCAGCATAGGTGGACAGGGCAACGAGCAGTACTTC | CASSIGGQGNEQYF
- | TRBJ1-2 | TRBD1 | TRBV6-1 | TGTGCCAGCGGACAGGATGGCTACACCTTC | CASGQDGYTF
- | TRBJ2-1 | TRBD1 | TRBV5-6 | TGTGCCAGCAGCCGAGGGACAGGGGGTTTTCGGAAGGGGAATGAGCAGTTCTTC | CASSRGTGGFRKGNEQFF